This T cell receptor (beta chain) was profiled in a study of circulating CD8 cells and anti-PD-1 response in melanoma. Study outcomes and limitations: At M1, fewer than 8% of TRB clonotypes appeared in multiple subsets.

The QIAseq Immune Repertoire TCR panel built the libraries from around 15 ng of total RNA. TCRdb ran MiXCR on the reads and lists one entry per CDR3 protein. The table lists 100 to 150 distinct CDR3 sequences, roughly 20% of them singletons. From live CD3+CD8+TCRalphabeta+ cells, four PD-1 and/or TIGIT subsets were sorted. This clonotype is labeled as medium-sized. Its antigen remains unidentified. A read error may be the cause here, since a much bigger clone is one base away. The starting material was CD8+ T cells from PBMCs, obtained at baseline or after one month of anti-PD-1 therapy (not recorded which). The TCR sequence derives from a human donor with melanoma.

CDR3 nucleotide sequence: TGCAGTGCTAGAGATAACAGAGTCTCTGGAAACACCATATATTTT. It translates to CSARDNRVSGNTIYF. The rearrangement joins TRBV20-1 to TRBJ1-3, with D unclear. Germline V CDR1 and CDR2: DFQATT, SNEGSKA (reference sequence). V lost 0 bases and J lost 0, with 9 bases in between. The length of the CDR3 is 15 residues.